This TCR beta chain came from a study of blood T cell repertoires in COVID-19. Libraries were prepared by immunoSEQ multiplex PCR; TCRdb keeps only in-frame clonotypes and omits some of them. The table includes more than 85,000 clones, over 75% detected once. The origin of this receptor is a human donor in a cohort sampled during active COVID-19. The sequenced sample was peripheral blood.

The CDR3 bases are TGTGCCTGGGACAGGAGCGGAAACACCATATATTTT. Protein: CAWDRSGNTIYF. The rearrangement uses TRBV30 and TRBJ1-3; D might be TRBD1 (6 bases). The germline V gene encodes CDR1 GTSNPN and CDR2 SVGIG (reference sequence). The CDR3 is made up of 12 amino acids. The V end lost 5 bases, the J end lost 4 bases, and 9 bases lay between the germline ends.